This T cell receptor beta chain was recovered during a study of human T cells and chemical hapten exposure. TCRdb analysed the RACE reads with MiXCR anew, one entry per CDR3 protein. The sample records around 200,000 distinct CDR3 sequences, about 22% being singletons. Time point: patch test 3, about 24 weeks after DPC sensitization. Indicated treatment: therapeutic diphenylcyclopropenone sensitization with weekly scalp DPC. The trim removed 3 bases at V and 4 bases at J, leaving 6 bases unmatched. CDR3 length equals 14 residues. Germline CDR1 is LGHNA and CDR2 is YNFKEQ. The chain employs TRBV4-2 and TRBJ2-7, with 7 nucleotides matching TRBD1. The source was whole blood, collected in connection with sensitization to the hapten diphenylcyclopropenone (DPC). This receptor was taken from a middle-aged woman with alopecia areata. Some clones in this sample may be carry-over from other donors' samples. CDR3 loop: CASSHGTAGYEQYF. The CDR3 nucleotides are TGTGCCAGCAGCCACGGGACAGCCGGGTACGAGCAGTACTTC.